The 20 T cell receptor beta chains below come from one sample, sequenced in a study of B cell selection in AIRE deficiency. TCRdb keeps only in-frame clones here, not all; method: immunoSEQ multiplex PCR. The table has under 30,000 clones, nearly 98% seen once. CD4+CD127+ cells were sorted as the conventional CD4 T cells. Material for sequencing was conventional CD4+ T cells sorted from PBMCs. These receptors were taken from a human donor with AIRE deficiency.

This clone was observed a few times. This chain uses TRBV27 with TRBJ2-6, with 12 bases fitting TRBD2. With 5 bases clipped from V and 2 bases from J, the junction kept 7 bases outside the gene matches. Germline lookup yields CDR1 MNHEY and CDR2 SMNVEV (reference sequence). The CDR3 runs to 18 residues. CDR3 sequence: CASSRLTSGSTGANVLTF. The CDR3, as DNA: TGTGCCAGCAGTCGATTGACTAGCGGGAGTACTGGGGCCAACGTCCTGACTTTC.

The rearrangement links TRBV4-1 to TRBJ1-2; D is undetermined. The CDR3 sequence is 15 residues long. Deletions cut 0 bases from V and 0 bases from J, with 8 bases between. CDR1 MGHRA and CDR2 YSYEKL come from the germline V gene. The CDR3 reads CASSQETAANYGYTF. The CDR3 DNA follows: TGCGCCAGCAGCCAAGAAACAGCCGCTAACTATGGCTACACCTTC.

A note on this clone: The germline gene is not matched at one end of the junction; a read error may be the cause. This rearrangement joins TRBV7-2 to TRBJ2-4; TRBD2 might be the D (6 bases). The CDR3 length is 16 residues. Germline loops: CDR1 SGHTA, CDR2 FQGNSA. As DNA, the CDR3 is TGTGCCGGCAGCTTAGCCCCGGGACTAGCCAAAAACATTCAGTACTTC. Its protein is CAGSLAPGLAKNIQYF.

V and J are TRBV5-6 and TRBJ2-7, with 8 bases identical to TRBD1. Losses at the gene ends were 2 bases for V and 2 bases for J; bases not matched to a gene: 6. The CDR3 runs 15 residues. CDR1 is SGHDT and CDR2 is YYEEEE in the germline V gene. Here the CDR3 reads CASSFGQGGTYEQYF. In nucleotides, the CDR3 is TGTGCCAGCAGCTTTGGACAGGGCGGGACCTACGAGCAGTACTTC.

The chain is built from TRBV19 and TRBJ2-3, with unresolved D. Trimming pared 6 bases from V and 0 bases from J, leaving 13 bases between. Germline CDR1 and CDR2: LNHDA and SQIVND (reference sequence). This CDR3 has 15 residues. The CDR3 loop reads CASSPGGSSTDTQYF. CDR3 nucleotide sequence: TGTGCCAGTAGCCCCGGCGGCTCTAGCACAGATACGCAGTATTTT.

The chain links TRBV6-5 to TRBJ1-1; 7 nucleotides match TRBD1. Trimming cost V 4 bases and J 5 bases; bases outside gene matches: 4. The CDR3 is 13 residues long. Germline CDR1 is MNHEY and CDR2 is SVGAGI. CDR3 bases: TGTGCCAGCAGTTCGCAGGGGGGGACTGAAGCTTTCTTT. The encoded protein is CASSSQGGTEAFF.

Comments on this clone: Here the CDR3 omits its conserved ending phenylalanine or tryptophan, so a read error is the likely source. CDR3 nucleotide sequence: TGCGCCAGCAGCCCGGGGGACAGAGCCTACGAGCAGTACCTC. This translates into CASSPGDRAYEQYL. V and J are TRBV5-1 and TRBJ2-7; tentatively, D is TRBD1 (7 bases). V dropped 4 bases and J dropped 2 bases, with 13 bases sitting between them. The CDR3 has 14 amino acids. CDR1 and CDR2 (germline): SGHRS, YFSETQ.

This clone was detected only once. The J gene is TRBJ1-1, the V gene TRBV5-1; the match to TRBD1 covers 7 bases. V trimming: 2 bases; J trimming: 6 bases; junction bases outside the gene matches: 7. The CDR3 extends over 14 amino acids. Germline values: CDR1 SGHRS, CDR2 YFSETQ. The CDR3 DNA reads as TGCGCCAGCAGCTTAGCTAACAGGGGTGCTGAAGCTTTCTTT. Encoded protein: CASSLANRGAEAFF.

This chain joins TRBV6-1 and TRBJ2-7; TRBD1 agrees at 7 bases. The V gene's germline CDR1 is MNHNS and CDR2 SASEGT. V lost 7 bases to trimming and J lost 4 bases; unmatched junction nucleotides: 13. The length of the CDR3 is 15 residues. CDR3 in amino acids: CASIAEDRIGYEQYF. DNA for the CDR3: TGTGCCAGCATCGCCGAGGACAGGATAGGGTACGAGCAGTACTTC.

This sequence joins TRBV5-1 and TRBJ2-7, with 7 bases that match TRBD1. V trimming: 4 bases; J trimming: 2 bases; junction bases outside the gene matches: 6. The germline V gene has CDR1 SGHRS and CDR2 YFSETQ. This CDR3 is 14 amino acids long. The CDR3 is CASSATGFPYEQYF. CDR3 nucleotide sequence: TGCGCCAGCAGCGCGACAGGGTTTCCCTACGAGCAGTACTTC. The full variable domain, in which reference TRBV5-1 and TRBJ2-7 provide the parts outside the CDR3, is KAGVTQTPRYLIKTRGQQVTLSCSPISGHRSVSWYQQTPGQGLQFLFEYFSETQRNKGNFPGRFSGRQFSNSRSEMNVSTLELGDSALYLCASSATGFPYEQYFGPGTRLTVT.

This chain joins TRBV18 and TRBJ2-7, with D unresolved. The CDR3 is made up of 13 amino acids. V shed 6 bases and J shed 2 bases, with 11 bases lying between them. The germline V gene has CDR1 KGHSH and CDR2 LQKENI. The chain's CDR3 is CASSPTSTYEQYF. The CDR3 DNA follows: TGTGCCAGCTCCCCGACCTCTACCTACGAGCAGTACTTC.

The CDR3: CASSTEHSGTEAFF. The CDR3 DNA reads as TGTGCCAGCAGTACGGAGCACAGCGGCACTGAAGCTTTCTTT. This chain uses TRBV6-5 with TRBJ1-1; D gene unclear. Germline CDR1 is MNHEY and CDR2 is SVGAGI. This CDR3 has 14 amino acids. Trimming took 5 bases from V and 4 from J, leaving 14 bases between them.

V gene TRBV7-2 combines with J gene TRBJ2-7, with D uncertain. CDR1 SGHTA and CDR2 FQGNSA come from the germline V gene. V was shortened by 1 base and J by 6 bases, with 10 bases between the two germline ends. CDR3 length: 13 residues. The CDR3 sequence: CASSLDPRGEQYF. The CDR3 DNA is TGTGCCAGCAGCTTAGACCCGCGTGGCGAGCAGTACTTC.

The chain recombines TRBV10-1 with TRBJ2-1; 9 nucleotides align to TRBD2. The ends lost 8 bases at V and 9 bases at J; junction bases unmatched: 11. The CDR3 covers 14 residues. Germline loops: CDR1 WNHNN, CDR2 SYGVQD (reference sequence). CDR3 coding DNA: TGCGCCAGCGTGGGGCGGGAGGGCCACGGTGAGCAGTTCTTC. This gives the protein CASVGREGHGEQFF.

DNA for the CDR3: TGTGCCAGCAGCGGATTCAGGGGGCAGGGTGAAAAACTGTTTTTT. Amino acids: CASSGFRGQGEKLFF. V is TRBV9 and J is TRBJ1-4; 8 bases line up with TRBD1. Germline CDR1 SGDLS, CDR2 YYNGEE. The CDR3 is 15 residues long. V shed 3 bases and J 7 bases; nucleotides not matched to a gene: 8.

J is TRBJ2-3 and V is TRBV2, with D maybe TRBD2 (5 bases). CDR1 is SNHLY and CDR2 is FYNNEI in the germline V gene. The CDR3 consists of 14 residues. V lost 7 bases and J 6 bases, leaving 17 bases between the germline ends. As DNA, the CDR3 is TGTGCCAGCAAGGATAGCGCCGCGGGCGATACGCAGTATTTT. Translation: CASKDSAAGDTQYF.

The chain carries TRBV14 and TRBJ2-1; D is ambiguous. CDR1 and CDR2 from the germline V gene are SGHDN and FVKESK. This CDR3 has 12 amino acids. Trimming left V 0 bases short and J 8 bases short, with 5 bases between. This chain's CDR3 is CASSQDFDEQFF. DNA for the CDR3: TGTGCCAGCAGCCAAGATTTCGATGAGCAGTTCTTC.

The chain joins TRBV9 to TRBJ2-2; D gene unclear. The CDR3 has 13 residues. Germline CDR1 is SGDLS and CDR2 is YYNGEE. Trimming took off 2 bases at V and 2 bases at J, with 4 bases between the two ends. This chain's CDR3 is CASSVSNTGELFF. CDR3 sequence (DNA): TGTGCCAGCAGCGTCTCAAACACCGGGGAGCTGTTTTTT.

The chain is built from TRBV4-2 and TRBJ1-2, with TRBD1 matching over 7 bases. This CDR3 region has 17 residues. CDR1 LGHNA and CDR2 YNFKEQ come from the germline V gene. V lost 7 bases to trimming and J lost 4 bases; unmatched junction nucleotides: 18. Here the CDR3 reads CASTLRPGGGSAYGYTF. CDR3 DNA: TGTGCCAGCACCTTGCGGCCAGGGGGTGGTTCAGCCTATGGCTACACCTTC.

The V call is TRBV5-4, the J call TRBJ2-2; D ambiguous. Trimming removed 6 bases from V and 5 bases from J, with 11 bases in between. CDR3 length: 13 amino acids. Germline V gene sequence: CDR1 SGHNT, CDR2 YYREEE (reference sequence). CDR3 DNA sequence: TGTGCCAGCACCCACATTGCGACCGGGGAGCTGTTTTTT. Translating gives CASTHIATGELFF. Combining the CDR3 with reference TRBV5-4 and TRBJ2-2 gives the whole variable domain ETGVTQSPTHLIKTRGQQVTLRCSSQSGHNTVSWYQQALGQGPQFIFQYYREEENGRGNFPPRFSGLQFPNYSSELNVNALELDDSALYLCASTHIATGELFFGEGSRLTVL.